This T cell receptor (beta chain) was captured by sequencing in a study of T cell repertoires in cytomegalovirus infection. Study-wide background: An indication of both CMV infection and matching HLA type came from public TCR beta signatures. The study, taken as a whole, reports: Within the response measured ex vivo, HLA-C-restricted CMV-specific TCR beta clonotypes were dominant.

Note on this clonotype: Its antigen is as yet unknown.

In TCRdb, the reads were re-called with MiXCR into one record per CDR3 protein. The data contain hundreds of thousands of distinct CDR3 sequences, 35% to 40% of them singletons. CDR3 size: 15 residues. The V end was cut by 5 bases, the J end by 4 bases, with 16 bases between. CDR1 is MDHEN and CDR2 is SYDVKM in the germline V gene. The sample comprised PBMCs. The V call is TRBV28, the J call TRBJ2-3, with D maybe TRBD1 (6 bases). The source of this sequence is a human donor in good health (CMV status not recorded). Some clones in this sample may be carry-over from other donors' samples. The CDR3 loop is CASSTQGRGPDTQYF. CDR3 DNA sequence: TGTGCCAGCAGTACCCAGGGGAGAGGCCCAGATACGCAGTATTTT.